This TCR beta chain was profiled in a study of metastatic and nonmetastatic thyroid tumors. For the study at large: The authors compared repertoires across blood and tumor or nodule tissue from malignant and benign thyroid patients.

On this clone: Its specificity is not known.

Study results and limitations: Across blood and tumor, TCR beta diversity in malignant thyroid tumors was reportedly significantly higher than in benign nodules.

Original processing notes: The distant-metastasis classifier for papillary thyroid cancer was built from CDR3 differences across clinicopathological groups. TCRdb re-called clones from the PCR reads using MiXCR. The V and J calls reflect TCRdb's pipeline rather than the authors' work. The sample comprises around 20,000 clones, roughly a third of which are singletons, and 11% to 15% rests with the top ten. The CDR3 runs 16 residues. Deletions cut 0 bases from V and 0 bases from J, with 9 bases between. Germline assignment: CDR1 MNHEY and CDR2 SVGAGI. Before thyroid surgery, none of the patients had received any treatment.

This TCR came from a female donor with papillary thyroid cancer or a benign thyroid nodule (not recorded which). Some clones in this sample may be carry-over from other donors' samples. V usage is TRBV6-5 and J usage is TRBJ1-3, with D unresolved. The sequenced sample consisted of blood. CDR3 nucleotide sequence: TGTGCCAGCAGTTACTCGGTTAGGCTCTCTGGAAACACCATATATTTT. This codes for CASSYSVRLSGNTIYF.